The 17 T cell receptor beta chains below were found in one sample sequenced in a study of control samples from healthy donors and cancer patients. The assay was immunoSEQ multiplex PCR, and TCRdb's table has in-frame clones only and misses some. The sample includes some 250,000 clones, roughly four fifths of them seen just once. The sequenced sample was PBMCs. The receptors were gathered from a woman aged 55-69 years with lung cancer.

The chain has TRBV12-3 or TRBV12-4 and TRBJ2-7; the match to TRBD1 covers 10 bases. CDR3 length equals 13 residues. Trimming cost V 6 bases and J 6 bases; bases outside gene matches: 5. The CDR3 loop is CASSRDRGLEQYF. The CDR3 DNA reads TGTGCCAGCAGCCGCGACAGGGGGCTCGAGCAGTACTTC.

This clone was found a few times. The chain uses TRBV5-1 and TRBJ2-7, with a tentative D call TRBD2 (6 bases). The CDR3 has 15 residues. CDR1 is SGHRS and CDR2 is YFSETQ in the germline V gene. The ends were cut back, 3 bases at V and 2 bases at J, with 15 bases in the middle. The CDR3 is CASSSGSLAAYEQYF. CDR3 nucleotide sequence: TGCGCCAGCAGCTCCGGATCACTAGCAGCCTACGAGCAGTACTTC.

The V gene is TRBV18, the J gene TRBJ1-2, with D maybe TRBD1 (6 bases). Germline values: CDR1 KGHSH, CDR2 LQKENI. The CDR3 totals 12 residues. Trimming took 10 bases from V and 8 from J, leaving 17 bases between them. Here the CDR3 DNA reads TGTGCCACCCCAGGGGCACAAGAGGGCTACACCTTC. Its protein product is CATPGAQEGYTF.

V usage is TRBV4-2 and J usage is TRBJ2-1; 7 bases align to TRBD2. J gave up 9 bases and V 1 base, and 3 bases lay outside the gene matches. The CDR3 extends over 13 amino acids. Germline V gene data show CDR1 as LGHNA and CDR2 as YNFKEQ. The CDR3 loop is CASSQGGGGEQFF. CDR3 sequence (DNA): TGTGCCAGCAGCCAAGGTGGGGGGGGTGAGCAGTTCTTC.

The chain carries TRBV18 and TRBJ1-2; D may be TRBD1 (5 bases). V was shortened by 3 bases and J by 7 bases, with 18 bases between the two germline ends. This CDR3 has 15 residues. CDR1 and CDR2 (germline): KGHSH, LQKENI. DNA of the CDR3: TGTGCCAGCTCACCTGTGGGCAGGGAAGGCGGTGGCTACACCTTC. Amino acids: CASSPVGREGGGYTF. Supplemented by reference TRBV18 and TRBJ1-2, the full variable domain reads NAGVMQNPRHLVRRRGQEARLRCSPMKGHSHVYWYRQLPEEGLKFMVYLQKENIIDESGMPKERFSAEFPKEGPSILRIQQVVRGDSAAYFCASSPVGREGGGYTFGSGTRLTVV.

The DNA for the CDR3 is TGTGCCAGCAGTTTATACGGGTCTAGCACAGATACGCAGTATTTT. This codes for CASSLYGSSTDTQYF. This rearrangement joins TRBV27 to TRBJ2-3; no reliable D call. From germline, CDR1 is MNHEY and CDR2 SMNVEV (reference sequence). The V end lost 1 base, the J end lost 0 bases, and 8 bases lay between the germline ends. The CDR3 length is 15 residues.

The chain uses TRBV29-1 and TRBJ1-1; the match to TRBD1 covers 8 bases. This CDR3 region has 14 residues. In germline, CDR1 is SQVTM, CDR2 ANQGSEA. V lost 7 bases, J lost 5 bases, and 12 bases stayed unmatched. CDR3 region: CSANRQGKGTEAFF. The DNA for the CDR3 is TGCAGCGCGAACAGACAGGGGAAGGGAACTGAAGCTTTCTTT.

V and J are TRBV5-1 and TRBJ1-2, with a tentative D call TRBD1 (5 bases). CDR1 is SGHRS, CDR2 YFSETQ, per germline. V was trimmed by 1 base and J by 6 bases, leaving 10 bases between them. CDR3 length: 13 residues. CDR3 sequence (DNA): TGCGCCAGCAGCTTGCAGGGCCCCCATGGCTACACCTTC. It is translated as CASSLQGPHGYTF. The entire variable domain, with the rest obtained from reference TRBV5-1 and TRBJ1-2, is as follows: KAGVTQTPRYLIKTRGQQVTLSCSPISGHRSVSWYQQTPGQGLQFLFEYFSETQRNKGNFPGRFSGRQFSNSRSEMNVSTLELGDSALYLCASSLQGPHGYTFGSGTRLTVV.

The chain has TRBV27 and TRBJ2-7, with 7 bases identical to TRBD2. CDR3 length: 14 residues. J gave up 3 bases and V 2 bases, and 4 bases lay outside the gene matches. CDR1 is MNHEY and CDR2 is SMNVEV in the germline V gene (reference sequence). CDR3: CASSLEGLSYEQYF. CDR3 nucleotides: TGTGCCAGCAGTTTAGAGGGACTAAGCTACGAGCAGTACTTC.

V gene TRBV5-5 combines with J gene TRBJ1-5, with D maybe TRBD1 (6 bases). Germline V lookup: CDR1 SGHKS, CDR2 YYEKEE (reference sequence). V lost 0 bases and J lost 7, with 14 bases in between. The CDR3 spans 15 residues. The CDR3 coding sequence is TGTGCCAGCAGCTTGGTGGGGGGCGCTTGGCAGCCCCAGCATTTT. Residues: CASSLVGGAWQPQHF.

The chain employs TRBV7-2 and TRBJ2-7, with a possible D match to TRBD2 (6 bases). Germline CDR1 SGHTA, CDR2 FQGNSA. CDR3 length: 13 amino acids. The V end was cut by 1 base, the J end by 7 bases, with 11 bases between. The CDR3 is CASSLVQRGEQYF. CDR3 coding DNA: TGTGCCAGCAGCTTAGTTCAACGGGGGGAGCAGTACTTC.

The gene calls are TRBV7-8 and TRBJ2-3, with D possibly being TRBD2 (6 bases). The CDR3 is made up of 18 amino acids. The V gene's germline CDR1 is SGHVS and CDR2 FQNEAQ. V lost 1 base and J 2 bases, leaving 19 bases between the germline ends. The chain's CDR3 is CASSLELPFSGPTDTQYF. As DNA, the CDR3 is TGTGCCAGCAGCTTAGAACTTCCATTTAGCGGACCCACAGATACGCAGTATTTT.

The chain links TRBV18 to TRBJ2-1; D is undetermined. V gave up 4 bases and J gave up 6 bases, with 7 bases separating them. Germline V lookup: CDR1 KGHSH, CDR2 LQKENI. This CDR3 has 12 amino acids. In DNA form, the CDR3 reads TGTGCCAGCTCACGAATGGGCAATGAGCAGTTCTTC. Its translation: CASSRMGNEQFF. Together with reference TRBV18 and TRBJ2-1, the CDR3 gives the full variable domain: NAGVMQNPRHLVRRRGQEARLRCSPMKGHSHVYWYRQLPEEGLKFMVYLQKENIIDESGMPKERFSAEFPKEGPSILRIQQVVRGDSAAYFCASSRMGNEQFFGPGTRLTVL.

The genes are TRBV30 and TRBJ2-7; D not certain. This CDR3 contains 13 residues. Germline assignment: CDR1 GTSNPN and CDR2 SVGIG (reference sequence). Trimming shortened V by 1 base and J by 1 base, and 8 bases separated the two germline ends. The CDR3 DNA is TGTGCCTGGAGTGCAGGACCGTCCTACGAGCAGTACTTC. This sequence encodes CAWSAGPSYEQYF.

V gene TRBV9 combines with J gene TRBJ1-2, with D unresolved. V lost 0 bases and J 0 bases, leaving 9 bases between the germline ends. In germline, CDR1 is SGDLS, CDR2 YYNGEE. The CDR3 is made up of 15 amino acids. CDR3 nucleotide sequence: TGTGCCAGCAGCGTAGACCCCGGAGCTAACTATGGCTACACCTTC. It codes for CASSVDPGANYGYTF.

V usage is TRBV5-1 and J usage is TRBJ2-1; D perhaps matches TRBD1 (5 bases). V shed 0 bases and J shed 4 bases, with 11 bases lying between them. The CDR3 has 15 amino acids. CDR1 SGHRS and CDR2 YFSETQ come from the germline V gene. For the CDR3, the DNA is TGCGCCAGCAGCTTGGGTGGGGCTTCTTACAATGAGCAGTTCTTC. It yields the protein CASSLGGASYNEQFF. Combining the CDR3 with reference TRBV5-1 and TRBJ2-1 gives the whole variable domain KAGVTQTPRYLIKTRGQQVTLSCSPISGHRSVSWYQQTPGQGLQFLFEYFSETQRNKGNFPGRFSGRQFSNSRSEMNVSTLELGDSALYLCASSLGGASYNEQFFGPGTRLTVL.

This chain connects TRBV12-5 to TRBJ1-2; 7 bases fit TRBD1. Per the germline V gene, CDR1 is LGHNT and CDR2 is FRNRAP. With 5 bases clipped from V and 3 bases from J, the junction kept 12 bases outside the gene matches. CDR3 length: 16 amino acids. The CDR3 nucleotides are TGTGCTAGTGGTGACCAAGACAGGGCCCGTCACTATGGCTACACCTTC. This sequence encodes CASGDQDRARHYGYTF.